Below are 19 T cell receptor beta chains sequenced from a single sample in a study of blood T cells in healthy people across ages. It was with a sample-barcoded 5' primer and a J-beta primer mix that a second PCR of roughly 6 to 12 cycles was run. TCRdb analysed the 5' RACE reads with MiXCR anew, one entry per CDR3 protein. The table records roughly 700,000 distinct CDR3 sequences, about 25% of them present only once. These sequences were also reported in another study, on T cells of mothers and their children.

The source material was blood. Receptors originate from a boy aged 5-17 years in good health.

This clonotype has a handful of counts. The rearrangement links TRBV5-1 to TRBJ2-1; 7 nucleotides match TRBD2. Germline V gene data show CDR1 as SGHRS and CDR2 as YFSETQ. V lost 5 bases and J lost 6; bases outside the gene matches: 5. This CDR3 has 13 residues. CDR3 coding DNA: TGCGCCAGCAGACTAGCGCCTCTCAATGAGCAGTTCTTC. It yields the protein CASRLAPLNEQFF.

This clonotype was found a few times. V usage is TRBV12-3 or TRBV12-4 and J usage is TRBJ2-5; 8 bases map to TRBD1. The CDR3 is made up of 14 amino acids. V dropped 3 bases and J dropped 2; count of bases not matched to a gene: 2. The CDR3, as DNA: TGTGCCAGCAGTTTTAACAGGGGGCAAGAGACCCAGTACTTC. This codes for CASSFNRGQETQYF.

The table lists this clonotype with a few counts. This chain connects TRBV7-2 to TRBJ2-5, with 14 bases lining up with TRBD2. The tail of the sequence fits TRBJ2-1 better, so the J call may be wrong. The CDR3 has 18 amino acids. Germline-derived CDR1 and CDR2 are SGHTA and FQGNSA. CDR3 amino acids: CASSSYGTSGSKFIEQFF. The DNA for the CDR3 is TGTGCCAGCAGCTCCTACGGGACTAGCGGGAGTAAGTTCATTGAGCAGTTCTTC.

This rearrangement joins TRBV27 to TRBJ2-1; 9 bases line up with TRBD2. The CDR3 has 16 residues. The germline gives CDR1 MNHEY, CDR2 SMNVEV (reference sequence). Germline trimming cut 0 bases from V and 6 bases from J; bases unmatched to any gene: 6. CDR3 loop: CASSLSSGRGGNEQFF. CDR3 coding DNA: TGTGCCAGCAGTTTATCTAGCGGGAGAGGGGGCAATGAGCAGTTCTTC.

V and J are TRBV20-1 and TRBJ2-1; D gene unclear. Germline CDR1 reads DFQATT; CDR2 reads SNEGSKA (reference sequence). This CDR3 is 17 amino acids long. Deletions cut 0 bases from V and 0 bases from J, with 15 bases between. The CDR3 DNA is TGCAGTGCTAGAGAAGAGTGGCGGAAGAGCTCCTACAATGAGCAGTTCTTC. Translated, it gives CSAREEWRKSSYNEQFF.

The chain recombines TRBV5-1 with TRBJ1-6; possible D gene TRBD1, 6 bases. V gave up 0 bases and J gave up 5 bases, with 9 bases separating them. This CDR3 is built from 15 residues. CDR1 and CDR2 from the germline V gene are SGHRS and YFSETQ. The CDR3 loop reads CASSLGPGDNSPLHF. CDR3 sequence (DNA): TGCGCCAGCAGCTTGGGGCCAGGGGATAATTCACCCCTCCACTTT.

This chain links TRBV29-1 with TRBJ2-7; 9 positions match TRBD1. CDR3 length: 14 residues. With 4 bases clipped from V and 5 bases from J, the junction kept 9 bases outside the gene matches. The V gene's germline CDR1 is SQVTM and CDR2 ANQGSEA. CDR3 sequence (DNA): TGCAGCGTTGCCCCCGGGACAGGGCTCCACGAGCAGTACTTC. It is translated as CSVAPGTGLHEQYF.

J is TRBJ2-1 and V is TRBV10-3; 9 bases align to TRBD1. This CDR3 has 15 residues. Unmatched junction bases numbered 9, after V lost 7 bases and J lost 5 bases. Per the germline V gene, CDR1 is ENHRY and CDR2 is SYGVKD. The CDR3 DNA follows: TGTGCCATCACCCCTCTGCGGGACAGGGACAATGAGCAGTTCTTC. It is translated as CAITPLRDRDNEQFF.

This clonotype was detected only a few times. The V call is TRBV4-1, the J call TRBJ2-5; D uncertain. CDR1 is MGHRA and CDR2 is YSYEKL in the germline V gene. V lost 0 bases to trimming and J lost 5 bases, with 19 bases between them. This CDR3 is built from 17 residues. This CDR3 is CASSQDPNSAVQETQYF. CDR3 in DNA: TGCGCCAGCAGCCAAGATCCCAACTCCGCCGTTCAGGAGACCCAGTACTTC.

The chain is built from TRBV20-1 and TRBJ2-5, with D possibly matching TRBD2 (6 bases). The germline V gene encodes CDR1 DFQATT and CDR2 SNEGSKA (reference sequence). Trimming removed 6 bases at V and 3 bases at J, with 14 bases between. The CDR3 is 13 amino acids. CDR3 residues: CSARVIAEETQYF. Written as DNA, the CDR3 is TGCAGTGCGAGGGTAATAGCGGAAGAGACCCAGTACTTC.

The V gene is TRBV7-2, the J gene TRBJ1-5, with D uncertain. Trimming cost V 1 base and J 3 bases, with 7 bases left between them. CDR3 length equals 14 residues. The germline gives CDR1 SGHTA, CDR2 FQGNSA. The CDR3 nucleotides read TGTGCCAGCAGCTTAGGCAGGTTCAATCAGCCCCAGCATTTT. It translates to CASSLGRFNQPQHF.

In this sample, this clonotype turned up a few times. The chain employs TRBV7-2 and TRBJ1-2, with D tentatively TRBD1 (6 bases). CDR1 and CDR2 (germline): SGHTA, FQGNSA. The CDR3 has 14 residues. The V end lost 6 bases, the J end lost 8 bases, and 19 bases lay between the germline ends. CDR3 bases: TGTGCCAGCAGTCCGAGGGGGGGAATTTCGGGCTACACCTTC. It codes for CASSPRGGISGYTF. Supplemented by reference TRBV7-2 and TRBJ1-2, the full variable domain reads GAGVSQSPSNKVTEKGKDVELRCDPISGHTALYWYRQSLGQGLEFLIYFQGNSAPDKSGLPSDRFSAERTGGSVSTLTIQRTQQEDSAVYLCASSPRGGISGYTFGSGTRLTVV.

This clonotype was observed a handful of times. This chain uses TRBV5-1 with TRBJ2-2; maybe TRBD1 (6 bases). CDR3 size: 18 residues. In germline, CDR1 is SGHRS, CDR2 YFSETQ. The V end was cut by 2 bases, the J end by 4 bases, with 21 bases between. This CDR3 is CASSFTLYRDGATGELFF. CDR3 nucleotide sequence: TGCGCCAGCAGCTTCACCCTTTACAGGGATGGGGCCACCGGGGAGCTGTTTTTT.

This clonotype was counted only a few times. This chain links TRBV2 with TRBJ2-1; D may correspond to TRBD1 or TRBD2 (5 bases each). The CDR3 loop spans 13 amino acids. Trimming took off 8 bases at V and 10 bases at J, with 18 bases between the two ends. From germline, CDR1 is SNHLY and CDR2 FYNNEI. Here the CDR3 DNA reads TGTGCCAGCGAGGGTCGGCAGGGATTGGAGCAGTTCTTC. Translated, it gives CASEGRQGLEQFF. The variable domain in full, with the rest retrieved from reference TRBV2 and TRBJ2-1, is EPEVTQTPSHQVTQMGQEVILRCVPISNHLYFYWYRQILGQKVEFLVSFYNNEISEKSEIFDDQFSVERPDGSNFTLKIRSTKLEDSAMYFCASEGRQGLEQFFGPGTRLTVL.

The rearrangement joins TRBV4-2 to TRBJ1-2; no reliable D call. This CDR3 has 16 residues. Trimming took off 0 bases at V and 2 bases at J, with 13 bases between the two ends. Germline V gene lookup returns CDR1 LGHNA and CDR2 YNFKEQ. CDR3 in DNA: TGTGCCAGCAGCCAAGATCAAGGTTGGAGCAACTATGGCTACACCTTC. This encodes CASSQDQGWSNYGYTF.

At least ten counts were recorded for this clonotype. J is TRBJ2-5 and V is TRBV6-2 or TRBV6-3; D uncertain. The tail of the sequence fits TRBJ2-7 better, so the J call may be wrong. The CDR3 length is 12 residues. CDR1 and CDR2 from the germline V gene are MNHEY and SVGEGT. The chain's CDR3 is CASSEFSYEQYF. The CDR3 nucleotides read TGTGCCAGCAGTGAGTTCTCCTACGAGCAGTACTTC.

In this sample, this clonotype turned up a few times. V is TRBV10-3 and J is TRBJ2-5; D may be TRBD2 (5 bases). Deletions cut 2 bases from V and 7 bases from J, with 14 bases between. CDR1 and CDR2 (germline): ENHRY, SYGVKD. CDR3 size: 14 residues. In DNA, the CDR3 is TGTGCCATCAGTGAGATCGGGGAAGTAAGGACCCAGTACTTC. It encodes CAISEIGEVRTQYF.

V gene TRBV7-9 combines with J gene TRBJ2-5, with 10 bases matching TRBD2. The length of the CDR3 is 16 residues. V was pared by 3 bases and J by 12 bases, with 16 bases of the junction left unmatched. Germline V CDR1 and CDR2: SEHNR, FQNEAQ (reference sequence). The CDR3 protein is CASSFNLAGADYEKYF. In nucleotides, the CDR3 is TGTGCCAGCAGCTTCAACCTAGCGGGAGCTGACTACGAGAAGTACTTC.

This chain uses TRBV20-1 with TRBJ2-1; 8 bases agree with TRBD2. Germline CDR1 DFQATT, CDR2 SNEGSKA (reference sequence). V dropped 4 bases and J dropped 7; count of bases not matched to a gene: 15. The CDR3 is 16 amino acids. The CDR3 loop is CSAKPVSGSIQNEQFF. CDR3 nucleotides: TGCAGTGCTAAACCCGTAAGCGGGAGTATCCAAAATGAGCAGTTCTTC.